This is a list of T cell receptor beta chains from one sample in a study of graft-versus-host responses after intestinal transplantation. Assay used: immunoSEQ multiplex PCR; TCRdb lists only in-frame clones, some missing. The table shows roughly 29,000 clones, with 85% to 95% occurring only once. Sequences were derived from PBMCs, sampled approximately 69 days after intestinal transplant. The receptors were sampled from a human patient who received an intestinal transplant, so some T cells may come from the graft donor. The CDR3 runs from the conserved cysteine through the conserved F or W. The D gene is left open where the match is weak. Expanded clones get a size class; other rows say once, few or many, or leave the size out.

D | J | V | size | CDR3 | DNA
- | TRBJ2-2 | TRBV7-9 | once | CASSLGGRLTGELFF | TGTGCCAGCAGCTTAGGTGGGAGGTTGACCGGGGAGCTGTTTTTT
TRBD2 | TRBJ2-7 | TRBV5-4 | - | CASRDGLAGNYEQYF | TGTGCCAGCAGGGACGGACTAGCGGGGAACTACGAGCAGTACTTC
TRBD2 | TRBJ2-3 | TRBV29-1 | - | CSVEPPLAGATDTQYF | TGCAGCGTTGAACCCCCTCTAGCGGGGGCCACAGATACGCAGTATTTT
- | TRBJ2-3 | TRBV19 | - | CASGPGYTQYF | TGTGCCAGTGGCCCCGGGTATACGCAGTATTTT
- | TRBJ2-7 | TRBV30 | - | CAWGSGTGNYEQYF | -
- | TRBJ2-7 | TRBV18 | - | CASSPDGTYEQYF | TGTGCCAGCTCACCTGACGGTACCTACGAGCAGTACTTC
TRBD1 | TRBJ1-1 | TRBV10-3 | - | CAIRHTDRGFEAFF | TGTGCCATCAGACACACGGACAGGGGCTTTGAAGCTTTCTTT
- | TRBJ1-2 | TRBV7-9 | - | CASSPRRGRPWDYDYTF | TGTGCCAGCAGCCCCAGACGCGGGAGGCCCTGGGACTATGACTACACCTTC
- | TRBJ2-7 | TRBV21-1 | - | CASFGSRYLSHEQHF | TGTGCCAGCTTCGGGTCGAGATATCTAAGTCACGAGCAGCACTTC
TRBD1 | TRBJ1-5 | TRBV27 | - | CASSLSGGDQPQHF | TGTGCCAGCAGTTTATCAGGGGGCGACCAGCCCCAGCATTTT
- | TRBJ1-2 | TRBV6-1 | - | CASSERFGRGYYGYTF | TGTGCCAGCAGTGAAAGGTTCGGCAGGGGCTACTATGGCTACACCTTC
- | TRBJ1-4 | TRBV7-2 | - | CASSLPGGEKLFF | TGTGCCAGCAGCTTACCCGGAGGTGAAAAACTGTTTTTT
- | TRBJ2-1 | TRBV7-8 | - | CASSLADLDNEQFF | TGTGCCAGCAGCTTAGCGGATTTGGACAATGAGCAGTTCTTC
- | TRBJ1-2 | TRBV4-2 | - | CASSQEAGESYGYTF | TGTGCCAGCAGCCAAGAAGCGGGGGAGTCCTATGGCTACACCTTC
- | TRBJ2-3 | TRBV6-1 | few | CASSEPPGEGTDTQYF | TGTGCCAGCAGTGAACCCCCAGGGGAGGGGACAGATACGCAGTATTTT
- | TRBJ1-3 | TRBV29-1 | - | CSALRTGRDSGNTIYF | TGCAGCGCGCTCCGAACAGGGCGGGACTCTGGAAACACCATATATTTT
TRBD1 | TRBJ2-5 | TRBV2 | - | CASTDRQGVVETQYF | TGTGCCAGCACCGACCGCCAGGGGGTCGTTGAGACCCAGTACTTC
TRBD2 | TRBJ2-1 | TRBV6-6 | - | CASSPRGEGINEQFF | TGTGCCAGCAGCCCCCGCGGGGAGGGGATCAATGAGCAGTTCTTC
- | TRBJ2-7 | TRBV6-5 | once | CASMHERGSYEQYF | TGTGCCAGCATGCATGAGAGGGGAAGCTACGAGCAGTACTTC
- | TRBJ2-5 | TRBV5-1 | - | CASSLDRETQYF | TGCGCCAGCAGCTTGGACAGGGAGACCCAGTACTTC